This T cell receptor beta chain is drawn from a study of cytomegalovirus exposure and HLA in healthy donors. Study findings and constraints: Several top significant clusters appeared, in a later analysis, to be linked to common viral pathogens.

As regards this clone: Its antigen is unknown.

Amplification used 60 Vbeta primers and 13 Jbeta primers. TCRdb's table, derived via immunoSEQ multiplex PCR, lists solely in-frame clones and lacks some. The sample comprises about 62,000 clones, just under 75% of which are singletons, and under 7% rests with the top ten. The source material was PBMCs. The source of this sequence is a young woman in good health and CMV-seronegative.

CDR3 in DNA: TGCGCCAGCAGTGATCCTACCATACAGGGACAGTACTTC. Translating it yields CASSDPTIQGQYF. The chain couples TRBV10-2 to TRBJ2-7; D is possibly TRBD1 (6 bases). The CDR3 extends over 13 amino acids. The V gene's germline CDR1 is WSHSY and CDR2 SAAADI. Between the trimmed V and J ends, which lost 3 bases and 10 bases, there was a span of 16 bases.